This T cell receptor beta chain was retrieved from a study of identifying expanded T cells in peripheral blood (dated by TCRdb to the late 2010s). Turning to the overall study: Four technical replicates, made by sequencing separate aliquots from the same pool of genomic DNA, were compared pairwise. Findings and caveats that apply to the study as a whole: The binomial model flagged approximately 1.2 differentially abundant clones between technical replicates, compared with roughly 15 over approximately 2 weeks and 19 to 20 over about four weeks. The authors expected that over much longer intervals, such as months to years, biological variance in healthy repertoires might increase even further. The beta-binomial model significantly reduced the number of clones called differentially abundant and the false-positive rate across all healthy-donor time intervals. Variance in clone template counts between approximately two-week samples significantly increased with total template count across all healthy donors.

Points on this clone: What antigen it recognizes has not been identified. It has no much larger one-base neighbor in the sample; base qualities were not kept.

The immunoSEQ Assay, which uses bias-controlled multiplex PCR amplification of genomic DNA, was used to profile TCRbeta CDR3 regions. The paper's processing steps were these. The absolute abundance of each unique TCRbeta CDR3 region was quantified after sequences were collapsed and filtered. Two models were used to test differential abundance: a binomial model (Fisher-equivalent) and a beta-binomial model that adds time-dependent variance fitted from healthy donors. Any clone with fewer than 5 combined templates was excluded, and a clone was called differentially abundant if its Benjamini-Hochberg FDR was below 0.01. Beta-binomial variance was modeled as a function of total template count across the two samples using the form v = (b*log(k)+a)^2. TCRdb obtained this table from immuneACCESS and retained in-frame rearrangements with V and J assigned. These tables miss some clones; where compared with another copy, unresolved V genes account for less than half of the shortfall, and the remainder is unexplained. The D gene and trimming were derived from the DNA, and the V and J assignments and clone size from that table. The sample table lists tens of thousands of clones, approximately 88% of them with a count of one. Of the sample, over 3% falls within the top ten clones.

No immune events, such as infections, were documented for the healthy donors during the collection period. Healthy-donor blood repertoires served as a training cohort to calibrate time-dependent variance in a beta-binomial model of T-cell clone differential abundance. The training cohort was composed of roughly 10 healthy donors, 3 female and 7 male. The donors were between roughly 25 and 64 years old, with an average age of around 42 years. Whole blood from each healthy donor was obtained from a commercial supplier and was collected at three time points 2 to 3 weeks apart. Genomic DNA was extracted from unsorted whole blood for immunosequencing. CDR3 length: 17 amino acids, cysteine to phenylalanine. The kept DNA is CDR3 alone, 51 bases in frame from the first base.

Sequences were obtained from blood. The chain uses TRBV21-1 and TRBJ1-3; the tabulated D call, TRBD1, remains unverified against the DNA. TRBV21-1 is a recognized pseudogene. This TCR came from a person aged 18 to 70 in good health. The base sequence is TGTGCCAGCAGCAAAGGTCAGGGACAGGGGGAGATTATCACCATATATTTT. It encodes CASSKGQGQGEIITIYF.